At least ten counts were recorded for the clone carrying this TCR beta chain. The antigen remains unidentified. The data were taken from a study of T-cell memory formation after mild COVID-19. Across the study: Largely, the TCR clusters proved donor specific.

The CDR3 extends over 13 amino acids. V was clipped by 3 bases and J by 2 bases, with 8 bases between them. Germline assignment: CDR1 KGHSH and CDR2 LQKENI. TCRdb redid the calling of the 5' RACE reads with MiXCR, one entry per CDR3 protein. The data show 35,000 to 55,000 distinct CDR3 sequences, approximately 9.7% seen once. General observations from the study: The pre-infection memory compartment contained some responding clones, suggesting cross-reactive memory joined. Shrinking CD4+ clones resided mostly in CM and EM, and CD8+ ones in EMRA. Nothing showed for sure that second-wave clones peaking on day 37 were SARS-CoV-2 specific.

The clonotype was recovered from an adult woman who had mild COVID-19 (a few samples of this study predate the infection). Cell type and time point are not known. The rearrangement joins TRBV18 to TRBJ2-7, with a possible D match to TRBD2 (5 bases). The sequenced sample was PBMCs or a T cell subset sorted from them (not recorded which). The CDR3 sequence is CASSPRETYEQYF. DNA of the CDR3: TGTGCCAGCTCACCGAGGGAAACCTACGAGCAGTACTTC.